This section outlines one TCR beta chain sequence together with its context. During active infection, Seattle patients enrolled and were then monitored through disease. The sample comes from a study of blood T cell repertoires in COVID-19. Turning to the study itself: There were acute and convalescent COVID-19 samples, and they came from the United States, Italy and Spain. Sources were T cells, B-cell-depleted T cells, or PBMCs; the material itself was cDNA or gDNA.

Germline lookup yields CDR1 SGDLS and CDR2 YYNGEE. V lost 1 base and J lost 6; bases outside the gene matches: 6. The CDR3 consists of 17 residues. Some clones are missing from TCRdb's copy, which holds only in-frame ones; the method was immunoSEQ multiplex PCR. The top ten hold 3.9% of the sample, which has about 350,000 clones, roughly nine tenths seen once. The receptor was isolated from a woman in her fifties or sixties with COVID-19, enrolled during active disease. The material sequenced was peripheral blood. V and J are TRBV9 and TRBJ2-3, with TRBD2 matching over 15 bases. The CDR3 region is CASSVFPGLAGGDTQYF. CDR3 DNA: TGTGCCAGCAGCGTATTCCCCGGACTAGCGGGGGGGGATACGCAGTATTTT.